This is a list of T cell receptor beta chains from one sample in a study of T cell changes during pregnancy in multiple sclerosis. Assay used: immunoSEQ multiplex PCR; TCRdb lists only in-frame clones, some missing. This sample carries 50,000 to 65,000 clones, approximately 92% of them seen once, and the ten largest clones take 0.85%. The source material was peripheral blood, sampled in the first trimester of pregnancy. The origin of the receptors is a female donor with multiple sclerosis, enrolled in a pregnancy study. The CDR3 runs from the conserved cysteine through the conserved F or W. The D gene is left open where the match is weak. Size tells how often a clone was seen (once, few, many) or the class of an expanded clone, and some rows leave it out.

d_call clone_size j_call v_call cdr3_nt cdr3_aa
TRBD2 . TRBJ2-5 TRBV5-1 TGCGCCAGCTCAACTTGGGGAGCTAGCGGGGGGGCAGAGACCCAGTACTTC CASSTWGASGGAETQYF
TRBD2 . TRBJ2-3 TRBV18 TGTGCCAGCTCACCCCTGGCGGGGGAGACCACAGATACGCAGTATTTT CASSPLAGETTDTQYF
. . TRBJ2-1 TRBV5-6 TGTGCCAGCCACAGGGAGGGCGAGCAGTTCTTC CASHREGEQFF
TRBD1 . TRBJ1-6 TRBV27 TGTGCCAGCAGTTTGGTACAGGGGAATTCACCCCTCCACTTT CASSLVQGNSPLHF
. . TRBJ2-3 TRBV7-2 TGTGCCAGCAGCCGAATCTACACAGATACGCAGTATTTT CASSRIYTDTQYF
. . TRBJ1-1 TRBV29-1 TGCAGCGTGAGGCGACCCACTGAAGCTTTCTTT CSVRRPTEAFF
. . TRBJ1-1 TRBV28 TGTGCCAGCAGTTTCGGGGGGAGGGTCACTGAAGCTTTCTTT CASSFGGRVTEAFF
TRBD2 . TRBJ2-1 TRBV5-4 TGTGCCAGCCATACCCCCCAGCGGGGGAGGGATGAGCAGTTCTTC CASHTPQRGRDEQFF
. . TRBJ2-3 TRBV7-7 TGTGCCAGCAGCAGAGGGGAGGGGGGGGCAGATACGCAGTATTTT CASSRGEGGADTQYF
TRBD1 . TRBJ2-7 TRBV7-9 TGTGCCACCCAGGGGGCTAGCGAGCAGTACTTC CATQGASEQYF
TRBD2 . TRBJ2-2 TRBV5-1 TGCGCCAGCAGCTTGGCCCGGGGTAGCGGGGCCTACTATAACACCGGGGAGCTGTTTTTT CASSLARGSGAYYNTGELFF
TRBD1 . TRBJ2-7 TRBV5-1 TGCGCCAGCAGCTCCGGGACAGGTAACGAGCAGTACTTC CASSSGTGNEQYF
TRBD1 . TRBJ1-6 TRBV19 TGTGCCAGTAGTATAGTCGCAGGGGGTCTGGGTTCACCCCTCCACTTT CASSIVAGGLGSPLHF
TRBD2 . TRBJ2-5 TRBV9 TGTGCCAGCAGCGCAGGGCAACTAGCGGGGAAAGAGACCCAGTACTTC CASSAGQLAGKETQYF
. . TRBJ2-7 TRBV6-6 TGTGCCAGCAGCTCACGGGACACCCTCTACGAGCAGTACTTC CASSSRDTLYEQYF
. . TRBJ1-3 TRBV4-1 TGCGCCAGCAGCCAAGCTGATGCTACTGGAAACACCATATATTTT CASSQADATGNTIYF
. . TRBJ1-1 TRBV5-5 TGTGCCAGCAGCTTGGTGGCGGGGAACACTGAAGCTTTCTTT CASSLVAGNTEAFF
. . TRBJ1-3 TRBV25-1 TGTGCCAGCAGTGCCAACAGGGAGGGAAACACCATATATTTT CASSANREGNTIYF
TRBD1 . TRBJ1-4 TRBV6-6 TGTGCCAGCAGTTACGCAGGGGGGGAAAAACTGTTTTTT CASSYAGGEKLFF
. . TRBJ1-1 TRBV7-2 TGTGCCAGCAGCTTACAGGGGATGAACACTGAAGCTTTCTTT CASSLQGMNTEAFF
TRBD2 . TRBJ2-3 TRBV28 TGTGCCAGCAGTCCGCGACTAGCGGGGGGATCCACAGATACGCAGTATTTT CASSPRLAGGSTDTQYF
. . TRBJ1-2 TRBV18 TGTGCCAGCTCACCAGGGCAGCCCTATGGCTACACCTTC CASSPGQPYGYTF
TRBD2 once TRBJ2-7 TRBV27 TGTGCCAGCAGTCCGATAACGGGGACTAGCCGGGTATGGGAGCAGTACTTC CASSPITGTSRVWEQYF
. . TRBJ2-3 TRBV9 TGTGCCAGCAGCCCGGGGACTCCCATGGATACGCAGTATTTT CASSPGTPMDTQYF
TRBD1 once TRBJ2-7 TRBV7-8 TGTGCCAGCAGCTGGGACAGACAGAGGGAGCAGTACTTC CASSWDRQREQYF
TRBD1 once TRBJ2-3 TRBV6-5 TGTGCCAGCAGGGAGGACAGGGTCCGCACAGATACGCAGTATTTT CASREDRVRTDTQYF
. . TRBJ2-1 TRBV7-2 TGTGCCAGCAGAGAGGCCCAAAGATCCCATGAGCAGTTCTTC CASREAQRSHEQFF
. . TRBJ2-6 TRBV7-3 TGTGCCAGCAGCTTAGGGAGTACTGGGGCCAACGTCCTGACTTTC CASSLGSTGANVLTF
. . TRBJ2-5 TRBV4-1 TGCGCCAGCAGCCAAGCCGGGATCCAAGAGACCCAGTACTTC CASSQAGIQETQYF
TRBD2 once TRBJ2-5 TRBV7-3 TGTGCCAGCAGCTTCGGACTAGCAGAGACCCAGTACTTC CASSFGLAETQYF
. . TRBJ2-7 TRBV18 TGTGCCAGCTCACCACCGGGGGGATGGGAGCAGTACTTC CASSPPGGWEQYF
. . TRBJ1-2 TRBV27 TGTGCCAGCAGTCTAGGACATTCAGCTAACTATGGCTACACCTTC CASSLGHSANYGYTF
. . TRBJ2-5 TRBV6-5 TGTGCCAGCAGTTACTCGGGGGCGCGGGAGACCCAGTACTTC CASSYSGARETQYF
. . TRBJ2-2 TRBV27 TGTGCCAGCAGTTTACTTAATACCGGGGAGCTGTTTTTT CASSLLNTGELFF
TRBD1 . TRBJ2-7 TRBV5-5 TGTGCCAGCAGCCTCCCCGGGACAGCTCCCTACGAGCAGTACTTC CASSLPGTAPYEQYF
. . TRBJ2-3 TRBV5-6 TGTGCCAGCAGCTTGGCGAGGCCTGTCTATAGCACAGATACGCAGTATTTT CASSLARPVYSTDTQYF
TRBD1 . TRBJ2-7 TRBV7-6 TGTGCCAGCAGCTGGGACAGCTCCTACGAGCAGTACTTC CASSWDSSYEQYF
. . TRBJ1-2 TRBV19 TGTGCCAGTAGTATTCCCGATAGCTATGGCTACACCTTC CASSIPDSYGYTF
TRBD1 . TRBJ1-4 TRBV19 TGTGCCAGTAGTACAAGACAGGGGCTTGAAAAACTGTTTTTT CASSTRQGLEKLFF
TRBD1 . TRBJ1-5 TRBV6-1 TGTGCCAGCAGTGTCCGACAGGGAGGCCAGCCCCAGCATTTT CASSVRQGGQPQHF
. . TRBJ1-3 TRBV4-3 TGCGCCAGCAGCCCGGTACTCTCCTCTGGAAACACCATATATTTT CASSPVLSSGNTIYF
. . TRBJ1-1 TRBV7-3 TGTGCCAGCAGAAAAATGGGGGGAAAAAATACTGAAGCTTTCTTT CASRKMGGKNTEAFF
. once TRBJ1-2 TRBV9 TGTGCCAGCAGCGTAGTTTCAGGGGACTATGGCTACACCTTC CASSVVSGDYGYTF
. . TRBJ1-5 TRBV4-1 TGCGCCAGCAGCCAAGACGCCAGGGGACAGCCCCAGCATTTT CASSQDARGQPQHF
. once TRBJ2-6 TRBV5-5 TGTGCCAGCAGCTCAGAACACCTTCCCTCTGGGGCCAACGTCCTGACTTTC CASSSEHLPSGANVLTF
TRBD1 . TRBJ1-3 TRBV10-3 TGTGCCATCAGTGTAATGGGACAGGGCAACTCTGGAAACACCATATATTTT CAISVMGQGNSGNTIYF
TRBD1 . TRBJ1-3 TRBV9 TGTGCCAGCAGCTCCCCCAGAACAGGGGAAGCTGGAAACACCATATATTTT CASSSPRTGEAGNTIYF
. . TRBJ2-5 TRBV7-8 TGTGCCAGCAGCCTAATAGAGACCCAGTACTTC CASSLIETQYF
. . TRBJ2-7 TRBV6-1 TGTGCCAGCAGTGCTAGTCTACCAACCTCCTCCTACGAGCAGTACTTC CASSASLPTSSYEQYF
. . TRBJ2-3 TRBV10-3 TGTGCCATCAGTATCGTTGCGGGGATCGCAGATACGCAGTATTTT CAISIVAGIADTQYF
. . TRBJ2-2 TRBV25-1 TGTGCCAGCTGGGGGGTTGGTAACACCGGGGAGCTGTTTTTT CASWGVGNTGELFF
. . TRBJ1-4 TRBV21-1 TGTGCCAGCAGCCTTACCGGGACTGCGTATGAAAAACTGTTTTTT CASSLTGTAYEKLFF
. . TRBJ1-4 TRBV12-1 TGTGCCAGCAGCTTTGTCGGGACACCTCCTAATGAAAAACTGTTTTTT CASSFVGTPPNEKLFF
. . TRBJ1-2 TRBV19 TGTGCCAGTAGTATCGCAGGGCTGTTTGGCTACACCTTC CASSIAGLFGYTF
TRBD1 . TRBJ1-5 TRBV10-3 TGTGCCATCAGTGAGGTGGGACAGGGGGTGGTTCAGCCCCAGCATTTT CAISEVGQGVVQPQHF